This T cell receptor beta chain was documented in a study of control samples from healthy donors and cancer patients. The table came from immunoSEQ multiplex PCR; TCRdb's copy has only in-frame clones and leaves some out. Of about 160,000 clones in the sample, about 95% are singletons; the top ten hold approximately 15%. This CDR3 has 15 residues. Germline V gene data show CDR1 as SNHLY and CDR2 as FYNNEI. Trimming took 5 bases from V and 1 from J, leaving 13 bases between them. This clonotype was sampled from a man aged 55 to 70 with colorectal cancer. J is TRBJ2-3 and V is TRBV2; D remains ambiguous. Sequences were obtained from PBMCs. The CDR3 is CASSQERTGTDTQYF. DNA for the CDR3: TGTGCCAGCAGTCAAGAGCGTACCGGCACAGATACGCAGTATTTT.